The clone carrying this T cell receptor beta chain occurred a few times. Mismatch with germline at one junction end may stem from a read error. The data are from a study of PD-L1 blockade in urothelial cancer. Method: immunoSEQ multiplex PCR; TCRdb's copy keeps in-frame clones and lacks some. The sample has tens of thousands of clones, roughly 82% seen once. Germline V lookup: CDR1 SNHLY, CDR2 FYNNEI. The CDR3 spans 14 residues. This chain joins TRBV2 and TRBJ1-6, with D possibly TRBD1 on 6 matching bases. The material sequenced was PBMCs, taken around atezolizumab (anti-PD-L1) treatment. The origin of this receptor is a man in his 70s with urothelial cancer. As DNA, the CDR3 is TGTGCCAGCACTGAAACGAGGGGGAATTCACCCCTCCACTTT. This translates into CASTETRGNSPLHF.